These 18 T cell receptor beta chains originate from one sample sequenced in a study of regulatory T cells in long-lasting Graves disease. The authors built TCR beta libraries using iRepertoire HTBI primers and Arm-PCR of CDR3 regions. MiXCR, run by TCRdb on the multiplex PCR reads, gives a single entry per CDR3 protein. The profile covers around 510,000 distinct CDR3 sequences, with less than 25% appearing a single time and 7.8% taken by the ten largest. Time point given: persistent/refractory GD, antithyroid drugs over 5 years with positive TRAb. RNA from PBMCs was the source of the TCR library. The material was peripheral blood mononuclear cells (PBMCs), obtained when the disease was refractory, from a patient treated with antithyroid drugs. These receptor sequences come from a female donor with Graves disease.

In the case of this clonotype: A far larger clone differs by one base, so this is likely a read error. The chain recombines TRBV28 with TRBJ2-5, with 10 bases matching TRBD1. The DNA end favors TRBJ2-7, so the J call may be wrong. The CDR3 totals 15 residues. CDR1 is MDHEN, CDR2 SYDVKM, per germline. The CDR3: CAGSYRDRGSYEQYF. In DNA, the CDR3 is TGTGCCGGCAGCTACCGGGACAGGGGTTCCTACGAGCAGTACTTC.

CDR3 amino acids: CASSESASGRYNEQFF. The CDR3 DNA reads TGCGCCAGCAGTGAGTCGGCTAGCGGGAGGTACAATGAGCAGTTCTTC. This sequence joins TRBV10-2 and TRBJ2-1, with 11 bases fitting TRBD2. This CDR3 contains 16 residues. The ends lost 0 bases at V and 4 bases at J; junction bases unmatched: 2. Looked up from germline, CDR1 is WSHSY and CDR2 is SAAADI.

This clonotype appeared a few times. This chain links TRBV7-6 with TRBJ2-3, with TRBD2 matching over 9 bases. The trim removed 4 bases at V and 2 bases at J, leaving 4 bases unmatched. Germline V CDR1 and CDR2: SGHVS, FNYEAQ. CDR3 size: 15 residues. As DNA, the CDR3 is TGTGCCAGCAGCTCGACTAGCGGTATCACAGATACGCAGTATTTT. It is translated as CASSSTSGITDTQYF.

This clonotype was counted at least ten times. The chain recombines TRBV3-2 with TRBJ1-1. TRBV3-2 is tagged as a pseudogene. The CDR3 is 16 residues long. CDR3 DNA sequence: TGTGCCAGCAGCCACCCTGGGGAGGCTGGGGACACTGAAGCTTTCTTT. This translates into CASSHPGEAGDTEAFF.

Points on this clonotype: A much larger clone differs by one base, so this may be a read error. The CDR3 loop reads CASSVGEASF. The CDR3 bases are TGTGCCAGCAGTGTGGGGGAAGCTTCCTTT. This rearrangement joins TRBV2 to TRBJ1-1, with D possibly matching TRBD1 (5 bases). This CDR3 is built from 10 residues. Germline CDR1 SNHLY, CDR2 FYNNEI.

To note about this clonotype: This may be a read error, as it is one base from a much larger clone. The chain carries TRBV27 and TRBJ2-7; tentative D call: TRBD2 (5 bases). Per the germline V gene, CDR1 is MNHEY and CDR2 is SMNVEV (reference sequence). V was cut by 3 bases and J by 11 bases, with 11 bases left in between. The CDR3 runs 11 residues. The CDR3 bases are TGTGCCAGCAGTTTTAGCGAGCGCGAGTACTTC. This codes for CASSFSEREYF.

To note about this clonotype: This may come from a read error, since a much larger clone is one base off. The J gene is TRBJ2-7, the V gene TRBV6-9, with D maybe TRBD1 (5 bases). Trimming left V 3 bases short and J 5 bases short, with 11 bases between. The germline CDR1 and CDR2 sequences are MNHGY and SVAAGI. There are 13 residues in the CDR3. CDR3 DNA: TGTGCCAGCAGTTACAGGGTACTCGACGAGCAGTACTTC. It specifies CASSYRVLDEQYF.

This sequence joins TRBV6-4 and TRBJ1-5, with D unclear. This CDR3 comprises 14 residues. Germline V CDR1 and CDR2: MRHNA, SNTAGT. Trimming stripped 10 bases from V and 0 bases from J, with 13 bases between. CDR3 nucleotides: TGTGCCACCGGAGAGGGTAATAGCAATCAGCCCCAGCATTTT. Protein sequence: CATGEGNSNQPQHF.

This clonotype occurred a few times. A read error may account for a junction end that differs from germline. CDR3 DNA: TGTGCCAGCGGCCAACAAACGGGAGACTATGGCTACACCTTC. This gives the protein CASGQQTGDYGYTF. This chain connects TRBV3-1 to TRBJ1-2; D is ambiguous. The germline V gene has CDR1 LGHDT and CDR2 YNNKEL (reference sequence). The CDR3 extends over 14 amino acids.

This clonotype was detected ten times or more. The rearrangement links TRBV11-2 to TRBJ2-7; the D gene is possibly TRBD2 (6 bases). CDR3 length equals 17 residues. CDR1 is SGHAT, CDR2 FQNNGV, per germline. V was clipped by 6 bases and J by 0 bases, with 21 bases between them. The chain's CDR3 is CASSSIMEASDSYEQYF. The CDR3, as DNA: TGTGCCAGCAGTTCCATAATGGAGGCTAGCGACTCCTACGAGCAGTACTTC.

The sample holds a few counts of this clonotype. This sequence joins TRBV30 and TRBJ1-2, with TRBD1 as a possible D gene (5 bases). V was clipped by 3 bases and J by 4 bases, with 18 bases between them. Germline CDR1 and CDR2: GTSNPN and SVGIG (reference sequence). The CDR3 is made up of 15 amino acids. The chain's CDR3 is CAWRLVGGPGYGYTF. As DNA, the CDR3 is TGTGCCTGGAGGCTTGTGGGGGGTCCGGGCTATGGCTACACCTTC.

J is TRBJ2-7 and V is TRBV4-1; D might be TRBD2 (6 bases). The V gene lost 4 bases and the J gene lost 4 bases, with 17 bases spanning the gap. Germline CDR1 and CDR2: MGHRA and YSYEKL. The CDR3 length is 15 residues. CDR3 in DNA: TGCGCCAGCAGCCTCGGGCCCGGAGGGGAGTACGAGCAGTACTTC. Encoded protein: CASSLGPGGEYEQYF.

This clonotype came up many times. This rearrangement joins TRBV28 to TRBJ2-2; perhaps D is TRBD1 or TRBD2 (5 bases each). The CDR3 sequence is 14 residues long. The V end lost 9 bases, the J end lost 4 bases, and 15 bases lay between the germline ends. CDR1 is MDHEN and CDR2 is SYDVKM in the germline V gene. As DNA, the CDR3 is TGTGCCAGTCGCCTAAGTGGGGGCACCGGGGAGCTGTTTTTT. Protein: CASRLSGGTGELFF.

The chain is built from TRBV6-5 and TRBJ1-1; D might be TRBD1 (5 bases). Deletions cut 2 bases from V and 2 bases from J, with 18 bases between. The CDR3 runs 17 residues. The germline V gene encodes CDR1 MNHEY and CDR2 SVGAGI. CDR3 nucleotide sequence: TGTGCCAGCAGTTACCCGACAGAGACCGGTTCAAACACTGAAGCTTTCTTT. This codes for CASSYPTETGSNTEAFF.

This clonotype has ten or more counts. V and J are TRBV7-2 and TRBJ2-7; 9 bases are a match to TRBD1. Germline V gives CDR1 SGHTA, CDR2 FQGNSA. The CDR3 extends over 17 amino acids. Losses at the gene ends were 4 bases for V and 2 bases for J; bases not matched to a gene: 12. CDR3 nucleotides: TGTGCCAGCAGCTCAATTCGAGGGACAGGGAGGGCCTACGAGCAGTACTTC. As protein: CASSSIRGTGRAYEQYF.

This clonotype has a count of ten or more. The chain employs TRBV7-2 and TRBJ2-7; the D gene is possibly TRBD2 (5 bases). The CDR3 contains 15 residues. V was clipped by 4 bases and J by 0 bases, with 13 bases between them. Germline V gene data show CDR1 as SGHTA and CDR2 as FQGNSA. This CDR3 is CASSSLRDPSYEQYF. CDR3 sequence (DNA): TGTGCCAGCAGCTCCCTCCGGGATCCCTCCTACGAGCAGTACTTC.

This clonotype was detected only a few times. The J gene is TRBJ1-5, the V gene TRBV30; TRBD1 might be the D (5 bases). The germline gives CDR1 GTSNPN, CDR2 SVGIG (reference sequence). The CDR3 is made up of 14 amino acids. V was trimmed by 1 base and J by 7 bases, leaving 14 bases between them. CDR3 bases: TGTGCCTGGAGTGCGGGCAGGGTCGCCCAGCCCCAGCATTTT. Protein: CAWSAGRVAQPQHF.

The sample holds many counts of this clonotype. The chain combines TRBV5-1 with TRBJ2-2; D unresolved. The germline gives CDR1 SGHRS, CDR2 YFSETQ. Trimming took off 2 bases at V and 3 bases at J, with 8 bases between the two ends. The CDR3 covers 14 residues. The CDR3 loop reads CASSFGSDTGELFF. The CDR3 nucleotides read TGCGCCAGCAGCTTCGGATCGGACACCGGGGAGCTGTTTTTT.